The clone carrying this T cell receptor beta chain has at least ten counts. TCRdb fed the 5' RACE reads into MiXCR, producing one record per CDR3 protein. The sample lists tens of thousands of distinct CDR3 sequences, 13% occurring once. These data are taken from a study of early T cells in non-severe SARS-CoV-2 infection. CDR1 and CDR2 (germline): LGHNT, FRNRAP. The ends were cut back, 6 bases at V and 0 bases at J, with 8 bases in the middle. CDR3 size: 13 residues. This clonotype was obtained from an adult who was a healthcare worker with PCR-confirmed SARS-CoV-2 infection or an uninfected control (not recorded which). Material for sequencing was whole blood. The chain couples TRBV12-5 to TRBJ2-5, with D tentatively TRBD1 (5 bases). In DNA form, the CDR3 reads TGTGCTAGTGGCTCGACAGACCAAGAGACCCAGTACTTC. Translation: CASGSTDQETQYF.